The next 14 T cell receptor beta chains were all read from a single sample in a study of identical twins. Each CDR3 protein is one row after TCRdb ran MiXCR on the 5' RACE reads. Of around 680,000 distinct CDR3 sequences listed, approximately 9% are singletons. This sample was shared with a second study, whose subject was yellow fever vaccine responses in identical twins.

Material for sequencing was PBMCs. These receptors were taken from a young woman in good health.

This clonotype was picked up a small number of times. This chain joins TRBV5-1 and TRBJ2-7; 8 positions agree with TRBD1. This CDR3 contains 15 residues. J lost 3 bases, V lost 1 base, and 6 bases had no gene match. The germline V gene has CDR1 SGHRS and CDR2 YFSETQ. Here the CDR3 reads CASSLLQGVDYEQYF. In DNA, the CDR3 is TGCGCCAGCAGCTTGTTACAGGGGGTTGACTACGAGCAGTACTTC.

The table lists this clonotype with a few counts. The genes are TRBV4-3 and TRBJ2-5, with 10 bases fitting TRBD1. With V trimmed by 4 bases and J by 5 bases, 4 bases remained unmatched. The germline CDR1 and CDR2 sequences are LGHNA and YSLEER. This CDR3 is 14 amino acids long. The CDR3 DNA follows: TGCGCCAGCAGCCGTGGGACAGGGGAGGAGACCCAGTACTTC. Protein: CASSRGTGEETQYF.

This clonotype has a handful of counts. The J gene is TRBJ2-1, the V gene TRBV7-9; tentatively, D is TRBD2 (6 bases). V was trimmed by 3 bases and J by 0 bases, leaving 15 bases between them. This CDR3 is built from 17 residues. Germline V gene sequence: CDR1 SEHNR, CDR2 FQNEAQ (reference sequence). The CDR3 sequence: CASSLDAGTSSYNEQFF. The CDR3 DNA reads TGTGCCAGCAGCTTGGACGCGGGGACGAGCTCCTACAATGAGCAGTTCTTC.

This clonotype was seen only a few times. The chain is built from TRBV20-1 and TRBJ1-6; D not resolved. Germline loops: CDR1 DFQATT, CDR2 SNEGSKA (reference sequence). CDR3 length: 14 residues. V lost 4 bases and J lost 8, with 15 bases in between. The CDR3 protein is CSAIGQVHDSPLHF. In nucleotides, the CDR3 is TGCAGTGCTATAGGCCAGGTTCATGATTCACCCCTCCACTTT.

The J gene is TRBJ2-5, the V gene TRBV2; 7 bases line up with TRBD2. This CDR3 spans 14 amino acids. Germline trimming cut 10 bases from V and 0 bases from J; bases unmatched to any gene: 8. The germline gives CDR1 SNHLY, CDR2 FYNNEI. CDR3 nucleotide sequence: TGTGCCACCCTCTGGCGGGGGTACCAAGAGACCCAGTACTTC. This gives the protein CATLWRGYQETQYF.

This clonotype occurred a few times. This sequence joins TRBV24-1 and TRBJ2-7; TRBD2 aligns across 9 bases. V was pared by 1 base and J by 0 bases, with 3 bases of the junction left unmatched. CDR3 length: 16 residues. Looked up from germline, CDR1 is KGHDR and CDR2 is SFDVKD. The CDR3: CATSDFSAGGSYEQYF. CDR3 nucleotide sequence: TGTGCCACCAGTGATTTTTCAGCGGGGGGCTCCTACGAGCAGTACTTC.

This clonotype occurred a few times. This chain joins TRBV10-2 and TRBJ1-2, with TRBD1 as a possible D gene (6 bases). With 6 bases removed from V and 8 bases from J, the gap between germline ends came to 19 bases. CDR1 and CDR2 from the germline V gene are WSHSY and SAAADI. CDR3 length equals 14 residues. This CDR3 reads CASRDSPKFEGYTF. CDR3 sequence (DNA): TGCGCCAGCAGGGACAGCCCAAAATTTGAGGGCTACACCTTC.

The chain couples TRBV12-3 or TRBV12-4 to TRBJ2-3; D is possibly TRBD1 (5 bases). This CDR3 is 15 amino acids long. Between the trimmed V and J ends, which lost 2 bases and 6 bases, there was a span of 15 bases. The CDR3 bases are TGTGCCAGCAGTTTATTGGTCAGGGTTGGGGATACGCAGTATTTT. Encoded protein: CASSLLVRVGDTQYF.

This clonotype was found a few times. The chain is built from TRBV12-3 or TRBV12-4 and TRBJ2-3; 9 bases align to TRBD1. The CDR3 spans 14 residues. J lost 7 bases, V lost 7 bases, and 9 bases had no gene match. This CDR3 reads CASIPGQGLYTQYF. For the CDR3, the DNA is TGTGCCAGCATCCCGGGACAGGGTCTATATACGCAGTATTTT.

The chain uses TRBV6-1 and TRBJ2-7; 12 nucleotides align to TRBD2. The CDR3 sequence is 17 residues long. The germline gives CDR1 MNHNS, CDR2 SASEGT. V shed 6 bases and J 2 bases; nucleotides not matched to a gene: 11. The CDR3 DNA sequence: TGTGCCAGCAGGACGACTAGCGGGGGCACCAAGACCTACGAGCAGTACTTC. Amino acid sequence: CASRTTSGGTKTYEQYF.

V usage is TRBV5-6 and J usage is TRBJ2-7, with 9 bases matching TRBD1. With V trimmed by 3 bases and J by 5 bases, 12 bases remained unmatched. Per the germline V gene, CDR1 is SGHDT and CDR2 is YYEEEE. The CDR3 spans 16 residues. The CDR3 protein is CASSSRAGTGRNEQYF. The CDR3 nucleotides read TGTGCCAGCAGCTCGCGGGCGGGGACAGGGAGGAACGAGCAGTACTTC.

This clonotype occurred a few times. This sequence joins TRBV5-1 and TRBJ1-1; 11 bases are a match to TRBD1. The junction had 7 bases not matched to a gene; V was cut back by 2 bases and J by 4 bases. Germline loops: CDR1 SGHRS, CDR2 YFSETQ. This CDR3 is built from 16 residues. The CDR3 DNA is TGCGCCAGCAGCTTCGGACAGGGGGCGCGGGGCACTGAAGCTTTCTTT. Protein sequence: CASSFGQGARGTEAFF.

This clonotype was seen many times. This chain connects TRBV10-3 to TRBJ2-3; TRBD2 matches at 13 bases. Germline CDR1 is ENHRY and CDR2 is SYGVKD. This CDR3 is built from 18 residues. V was pared by 5 bases and J by 1 base, with 9 bases of the junction left unmatched. CDR3 bases: TGTGCCATCAGTACCCGACTAGCGGGAGGTCTTGGCACAGATACGCAGTATTTT. Translating it yields CAISTRLAGGLGTDTQYF.

This clonotype was recorded at least ten times. The chain links TRBV4-3 to TRBJ2-3, with TRBD1 identical over 7 bases. Trimming cost V 2 bases and J 4 bases; bases outside gene matches: 12. This CDR3 spans 17 amino acids. Germline loops: CDR1 LGHNA, CDR2 YSLEER. CDR3 amino acids: CASSQTLRQGWSDTQYF. The CDR3 coding sequence is TGCGCCAGCAGCCAAACTCTTCGACAGGGATGGTCAGATACGCAGTATTTT.